Listed below are T cell receptor beta chains from one sample, sequenced in a study of blood T cell repertoires in COVID-19. Sequencing was performed with immunoSEQ multiplex PCR; in TCRdb, only in-frame clones are kept and a portion is missing. The sample shows some 160,000 clones, around 91% of them seen only once. Source material: peripheral blood. The receptors originated from a woman between 55 and 75 years old with active COVID-19. Both conserved end residues are part of each CDR3.

CASSLTGENYGYTF	TRBV28	TRBJ1-2
CASSLYGYTGGNQPQHF	TRBV28	TRBJ1-5
CASSLVGRIYGYTF	TRBV7-2	TRBJ1-2
CASSTSGGNYGYTF	TRBV28	TRBJ1-2
CASGTGKVTDTQYF	TRBV5-1	TRBJ2-3
CASSPTGTNEKLFF	TRBV19	TRBJ1-4
CASSHTAGSSYEQYF	TRBV7-2	TRBJ2-7
CASSLTGSGTEAFF	TRBV28	TRBJ1-1
CASSFRLAGGEQFF	TRBV5-4	TRBJ2-1
CASSQLAGDTQYF	TRBV4-3	TRBJ2-3
CASSSQGLRETQYF	TRBV27	TRBJ2-5
CASSFSGQGNTEAFF	TRBV5-1	TRBJ1-1
CAWNRGVYGYTF	TRBV30	TRBJ1-2
CASSQEGRRGGELFF	TRBV4-3	TRBJ2-2
CASSSSLAGGREQFF	TRBV5-1	TRBJ2-1
CSVAWGTNEKLFF	TRBV29-1	TRBJ1-4
CASSQGTSTDTQYF	TRBV3-1/TRBV3-2	TRBJ2-3
CASTAIAGGPSEQYF	TRBV6-5	TRBJ2-7
CASIPGGRAPGELFF	TRBV19	TRBJ2-2
CASSSRRQEGSEQFF	TRBV5-5	TRBJ2-1
CASSHAGGYNEQFF	TRBV4-3	TRBJ2-1
CAWSVQQRNTIYF	TRBV30	TRBJ1-3
CASQTGTSGNTIYF	TRBV25-1	TRBJ1-3